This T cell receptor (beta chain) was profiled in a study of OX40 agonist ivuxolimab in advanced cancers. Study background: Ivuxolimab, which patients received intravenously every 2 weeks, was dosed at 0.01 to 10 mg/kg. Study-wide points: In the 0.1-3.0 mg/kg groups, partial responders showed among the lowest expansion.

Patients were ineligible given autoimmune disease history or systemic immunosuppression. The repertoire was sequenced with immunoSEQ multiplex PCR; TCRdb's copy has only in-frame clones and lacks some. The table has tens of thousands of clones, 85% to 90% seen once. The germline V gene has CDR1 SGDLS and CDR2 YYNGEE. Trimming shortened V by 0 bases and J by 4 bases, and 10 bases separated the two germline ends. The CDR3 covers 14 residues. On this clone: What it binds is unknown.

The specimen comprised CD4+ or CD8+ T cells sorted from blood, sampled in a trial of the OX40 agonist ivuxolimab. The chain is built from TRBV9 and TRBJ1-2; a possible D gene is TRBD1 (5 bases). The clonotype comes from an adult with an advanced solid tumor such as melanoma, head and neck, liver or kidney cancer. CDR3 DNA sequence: TGTGCCAGCAGCGTAGATGGGGGGACCTATGGCTACACCTTC. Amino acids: CASSVDGGTYGYTF.